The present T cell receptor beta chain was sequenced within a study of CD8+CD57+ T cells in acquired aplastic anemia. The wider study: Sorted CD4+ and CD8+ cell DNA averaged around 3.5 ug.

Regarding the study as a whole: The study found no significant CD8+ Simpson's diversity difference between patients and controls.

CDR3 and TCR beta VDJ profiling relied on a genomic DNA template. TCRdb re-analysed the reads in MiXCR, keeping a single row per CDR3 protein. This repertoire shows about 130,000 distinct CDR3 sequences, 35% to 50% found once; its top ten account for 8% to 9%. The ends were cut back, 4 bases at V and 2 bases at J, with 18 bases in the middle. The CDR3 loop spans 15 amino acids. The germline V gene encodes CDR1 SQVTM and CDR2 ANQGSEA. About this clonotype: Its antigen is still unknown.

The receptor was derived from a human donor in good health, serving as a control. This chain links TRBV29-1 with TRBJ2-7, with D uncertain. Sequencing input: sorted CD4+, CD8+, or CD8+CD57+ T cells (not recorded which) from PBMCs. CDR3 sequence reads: CSVGSVGKRTYEQYF. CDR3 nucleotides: TGCAGCGTTGGATCTGTAGGGAAGAGAACCTACGAGCAGTACTTC.